This T cell receptor (beta chain) appears in the sequencing data of a study of blood T cell repertoires in COVID-19. About the research overall: Whether acute or convalescent, the COVID-19 samples came from the United States, Italy and Spain. Sample material is recorded as cDNA or gDNA derived from T cells, B-cell-depleted T cells, or PBMCs.

CDR3 length: 13 amino acids. Germline V gene data show CDR1 as SGHTA and CDR2 as FQGNSA. V lost 2 bases, J lost 7 bases, and 11 bases lay in between. TCRdb's copy holds only in-frame clones and misses some; the assay was immunoSEQ multiplex PCR. Of under 300,000 clones detected, 85% appear once; the ten largest clones hold 5% to 7.5%. No more than 2 weeks before study entry, exposed participants had met a case of COVID-19. This clone has just a few counts. The chain uses TRBV7-2 and TRBJ2-5; D might be TRBD1 (5 bases). Sequencing was done on a sample of PBMCs or T cells enriched from blood (not recorded which). This clonotype was sampled from a woman aged 45-59 years who had been exposed to COVID-19. The CDR3 coding sequence is TGTGCCAGCAGCTTACCCGGCCAGGGGACCCAGTACTTC. Residues: CASSLPGQGTQYF. Drawing the rest from reference TRBV7-2 and TRBJ2-5, the complete variable domain is GAGVSQSPSNKVTEKGKDVELRCDPISGHTALYWYRQSLGQGLEFLIYFQGNSAPDKSGLPSDRFSAERTGGSVSTLTIQRTQQEDSAVYLCASSLPGQGTQYFGPGTRLLVL.